These 17 T cell receptor beta chains were sequenced from one sample in a study of Ad26.COV2.S vaccination and SARS-CoV-2 variants. Treatment specified: roughly 20 received Ad26.COV2.S at low or high dose, single or two shots; 5 received placebo; per-sample allocation not given. Following the first vaccine or placebo injection, samples were taken on day 63. This table comes from immunoSEQ multiplex PCR, and its TCRdb copy is limited to in-frame clones, with some not included. The sample shows about 410,000 clones, 75% to 90% of them seen only once. The sample consisted of peripheral blood, taken in a trial of Ad26.COV2.S vaccine versus placebo. The receptors shown here come from a person aged 18-65 years who received the Ad26.COV2.S COVID-19 vaccine or a placebo.

The chain employs TRBV15 and TRBJ1-5, with a weak D call TRBD1 (5 bases). The CDR3 runs 15 residues. From germline, CDR1 is LNHNV and CDR2 YYDKDF (reference sequence). V lost 5 bases, J lost 4 bases, and 15 bases lay in between. The CDR3 reads CATSGGRGVNQPQHF. The CDR3 DNA sequence: TGTGCCACCAGCGGGGGTCGGGGCGTAAATCAGCCCCAGCATTTT.

The chain is built from TRBV20-1 and TRBJ2-7; the D gene is possibly TRBD2 (6 bases). Trimming took 3 bases from V and 2 from J, leaving 11 bases between them. This CDR3 contains 13 residues. The germline CDR1 and CDR2 sequences are DFQATT and SNEGSKA (reference sequence). CDR3 in DNA: TGCAGTGCTAGTCGACTAGAAACCTACGAGCAGTACTTC. It encodes CSASRLETYEQYF.

The rearrangement uses TRBV28 and TRBJ1-6; weak D call: TRBD1 (5 bases). The CDR3 contains 13 residues. Per the germline V gene, CDR1 is MDHEN and CDR2 is SYDVKM. V lost 4 bases and J lost 13, with 14 bases in between. The CDR3 DNA reads TGTGCCAGCAGTTATCGGGGACCTGGCCCCCTCCACTTT. It yields the protein CASSYRGPGPLHF.

V gene TRBV20-1 combines with J gene TRBJ2-1; the D gene is possibly TRBD2 (5 bases). The V gene lost 5 bases and the J gene lost 9 bases, with 11 bases spanning the gap. Germline lookup yields CDR1 DFQATT and CDR2 SNEGSKA (reference sequence). The CDR3 runs 11 residues. Here the CDR3 reads CSAPTRIEQFF. CDR3 sequence (DNA): TGCAGTGCTCCCACTAGGATTGAGCAGTTCTTC.

The CDR3 sequence: CASSRGGSGNTIYF. DNA of the CDR3: TGTGCCAGCAGCCGGGGGGGGTCCGGAAACACCATATATTTT. This chain links TRBV27 with TRBJ1-3, with D tentatively TRBD1 (5 bases). Germline CDR1 MNHEY, CDR2 SMNVEV (reference sequence). CDR3 length: 14 amino acids. Trimming cost V 6 bases and J 4 bases, with 13 bases left between them.

This clone showed up just a few times. The chain uses TRBV2 and TRBJ2-7; D is ambiguous. Germline CDR1 and CDR2: SNHLY and FYNNEI. The CDR3 is 12 amino acids. V was clipped by 6 bases and J by 6 bases, with 12 bases between them. This CDR3 reads CASSGTGAEQYF. The CDR3 DNA reads as TGTGCCAGCAGCGGAACCGGAGCCGAGCAGTACTTC.

The chain couples TRBV4-1 to TRBJ2-4; 8 bases align to TRBD1. Germline CDR1 is MGHRA and CDR2 is YSYEKL. The CDR3 has 17 amino acids. Losses at the gene ends were 1 base for V and 7 bases for J; bases not matched to a gene: 12. The DNA of the CDR3 is TGCGCCAGCAGCCAAGTCCAGACAGGGGCGTCACGGAACATTCAGTACTTC. It specifies CASSQVQTGASRNIQYF.

The J gene is TRBJ1-2, the V gene TRBV28, with no clear D. The CDR3 runs to 14 residues. The ends were cut back, 5 bases at V and 5 bases at J, with 15 bases in the middle. From germline, CDR1 is MDHEN and CDR2 SYDVKM. CDR3 amino acids: CASSTAGRVYGYTF. CDR3 in DNA: TGTGCCAGCAGTACTGCGGGGAGGGTGTATGGCTACACCTTC.

V gene TRBV6-5 combines with J gene TRBJ1-2, with D possibly TRBD1 on 5 matching bases. The V gene's germline CDR1 is MNHEY and CDR2 SVGAGI. The CDR3 consists of 15 residues. V was clipped by 0 bases and J by 2 bases, with 10 bases between them. The CDR3 bases are TGTGCCAGCAGTTACTCCCCAGGGACGAACTATGGCTACACCTTC. Translated, it gives CASSYSPGTNYGYTF.

The rearrangement uses TRBV5-4 and TRBJ2-1; the match to TRBD2 covers 7 bases. Germline CDR1 reads SGHNT; CDR2 reads YYREEE (reference sequence). The length of the CDR3 is 16 residues. J was trimmed by 0 bases and V by 4 bases; bases with no gene match: 7. CDR3 sequence reads: CASSAGAPSSYNEQFF. Here the CDR3 DNA reads TGTGCCAGCAGCGCGGGAGCTCCGAGCTCCTACAATGAGCAGTTCTTC.

The chain is built from TRBV6-5 and TRBJ2-3, with D perhaps TRBD2 (5 bases). Trimming cost V 4 bases and J 4 bases, with 12 bases left between them. The CDR3 extends over 14 amino acids. Germline V gene lookup returns CDR1 MNHEY and CDR2 SVGAGI. Written as DNA, the CDR3 is TGTGCCAGCAGTTGGCGAGGGCCGCCAGATACGCAGTATTTT. Translating gives CASSWRGPPDTQYF.

This chain links TRBV9 with TRBJ2-2; D is possibly TRBD1 or TRBD2 (6 bases each). The V and J ends lost 3 bases and 6 bases respectively, with 12 bases between them. The CDR3 is 14 amino acids. Germline assignment: CDR1 SGDLS and CDR2 YYNGEE. CDR3 region: CASSALGGPGELFF. The CDR3 DNA is TGTGCCAGCAGCGCCCTGGGGGGCCCCGGGGAGCTGTTTTTT.

The rearrangement joins TRBV28 to TRBJ1-3, with 8 bases aligning to TRBD1. There are 15 residues in the CDR3. The germline gives CDR1 MDHEN, CDR2 SYDVKM. V was pared by 3 bases and J by 4 bases, with 5 bases of the junction left unmatched. The CDR3 DNA is TGTGCCAGCAGTTTTTTTGGGGACAGGGGAAACACCATATATTTT. Its translation is CASSFFGDRGNTIYF.

The chain joins TRBV7-2 to TRBJ2-7; D might be TRBD1 (6 bases). The CDR3 consists of 15 residues. CDR1 is SGHTA, CDR2 FQGNSA, per germline. Trimming removed 3 bases from V and 6 bases from J, with 18 bases in between. This CDR3 reads CASSFQQGPSGEQYF. In nucleotides, the CDR3 is TGTGCCAGCAGCTTTCAACAGGGTCCTTCGGGCGAGCAGTACTTC.

The V call is TRBV5-6, the J call TRBJ2-1; D call uncertain. Trimming pared 2 bases from V and 9 bases from J, leaving 9 bases between. Per germline, CDR1 SGHDT and CDR2 YYEEEE. The CDR3 loop spans 12 amino acids. The CDR3: CASSFTDGEQFF. The DNA for the CDR3 is TGTGCCAGCAGCTTTACGGATGGTGAGCAGTTCTTC.

This sequence joins TRBV25-1 and TRBJ2-7; 8 positions match TRBD1. Germline-derived CDR1 and CDR2 are MGHDK and SYGVNS. The V segment lost 6 bases and the J segment 3 bases; nucleotides outside the gene matches: 10. This CDR3 comprises 15 residues. The CDR3 loop is CASSDSRGPIYEQYF. The CDR3 DNA reads as TGTGCCAGCAGCGATTCCAGGGGGCCCATCTACGAGCAGTACTTC.

The V gene is TRBV18, the J gene TRBJ2-5; tentatively, D is TRBD2 (5 bases). The CDR3 runs to 13 residues. The V gene lost 6 bases and the J gene lost 4 bases, with 12 bases spanning the gap. Germline V gene lookup returns CDR1 KGHSH and CDR2 LQKENI. CDR3 coding DNA: TGTGCCAGCTCGGGCGGGCAAGGAGAGACCCAGTACTTC. Encoded protein: CASSGGQGETQYF.